This TCR beta chain is drawn from a study of PD-L1 blockade in urothelial cancer. Study context: Patients, treated from about 2014 onward, received atezolizumab 1,200 mg intravenously every 3 weeks. Median T cell yield per blood sample was more than 130,000 cells.

A remark on this clone: Its antigen is currently unknown.

Time point: pretreatment peripheral blood. Study-wide results and caveats: When measured at 3 weeks, tumor-associated blood clones expanded more in durable-benefit patients.

The germline CDR1 and CDR2 sequences are LGHNA and YNFKEQ. This CDR3 contains 14 residues. The V and J ends lost 5 bases and 8 bases, in that order; junction bases with no gene match: 9. Synthetic TCR analog templates were added to each PCR reaction. This table comes from immunoSEQ multiplex PCR, and its TCRdb copy is limited to in-frame clones, with some not included. The table has under 70,000 clones, 81% seen once; the top ten hold more than 1.5%. V is TRBV4-2 and J is TRBJ2-1; 7 bases align to TRBD1. The source was PBMCs, collected around atezolizumab (anti-PD-L1) treatment. The TCR was taken from a man aged 65 to 79 with urothelial cancer. The CDR3 loop reads CASSSPDRLDEQFF. The CDR3 DNA sequence: TGTGCCAGCAGCTCCCCGGACAGGCTGGATGAGCAGTTCTTC.